This record concerns one T cell receptor beta chain sequence. The sample is drawn from a study of TIL therapy for anti-PD-1-resistant metastatic lung cancer. Study overall: Median tumor PD-L1 proportion score was roughly 5.9%.

The immunoSEQ assay was v3. Produced via immunoSEQ multiplex PCR; TCRdb's table is partial and in-frame only. This table holds 16,000 or so clones, 74% found once. This CDR3 region has 13 residues. The V segment lost 4 bases and the J segment 9 bases; nucleotides outside the gene matches: 7. Germline loops: CDR1 SGHRS, CDR2 YFSETQ. Described time point: pre-treatment sample, taken before nivolumab and TIL therapy. The sample in question was blood, obtained at baseline. This TCR came from a person aged 25-85 years with non-small cell lung cancer. The chain is built from TRBV5-1 and TRBJ2-1; 7 nucleotides align to TRBD2. As DNA, the CDR3 is TGCGCCAGCAGCCCCCGACTAGCTAGTGAGCAGTTCTTC. Translating it yields CASSPRLASEQFF. Combining the CDR3 with reference TRBV5-1 and TRBJ2-1 gives the whole variable domain KAGVTQTPRYLIKTRGQQVTLSCSPISGHRSVSWYQQTPGQGLQFLFEYFSETQRNKGNFPGRFSGRQFSNSRSEMNVSTLELGDSALYLCASSPRLASEQFFGPGTRLTVL.